These 2 T cell receptor beta chains came from one sample sequenced in a study of OX40 agonist ivuxolimab in advanced cancers. Only in-frame clones appear in the TCRdb table, and some are missing; sequencing was by immunoSEQ multiplex PCR. The sample yields around 66,000 clones, around 84% seen once. The sample was CD4+ or CD8+ T cells sorted from blood, taken in a trial of the OX40 agonist ivuxolimab. The receptors shown here come from an adult with an advanced solid tumor such as melanoma, head and neck, liver or kidney cancer.

This clone occurred a few times. V gene TRBV19 combines with J gene TRBJ1-1; D gene unclear. Deletions cut 7 bases from V and 4 bases from J, with 13 bases between. Germline loops: CDR1 LNHDA, CDR2 SQIVND (reference sequence). CDR3 length: 13 amino acids. The CDR3 nucleotides read TGTGCCAGTAATAACCGGGAGGCCACTGAAGCTTTCTTT. This encodes CASNNREATEAFF.

In DNA, the CDR3 is TGTGCCAGCAGCTTGACGGCAGGGGTAAACTATGGCTACACCTTC. Translation: CASSLTAGVNYGYTF. This chain links TRBV5-5 with TRBJ1-2; D is possibly TRBD1 (6 bases). The CDR3 runs 15 residues. V lost 1 base, J lost 2 bases, and 12 bases lay in between. Germline assignment: CDR1 SGHKS and CDR2 YYEKEE (reference sequence).